This note documents a single TCR beta chain sequence. The clone's antigen remains unknown. Base qualities are not recorded, but no much larger clone differs from it by a single base. This specimen comes from a study of control samples from healthy donors and cancer patients (TCRdb year 2020). The library was produced with the immunoSEQ multiplex PCR assay. This immuneACCESS table, as held by TCRdb, lists in-frame sequences with V and J called but not all clones. Of the missing ones, under half trace to an unresolved V gene in checked studies; the others have no known cause. For this sample the table gives 190,000 or so clones, of which roughly 93% were detected only once. Jointly, the top ten make up roughly 1.5% of the sample. From the cysteine up to the phenylalanine, the CDR3 has a length of 17 residues. Here the CDR3 DNA is all that survives: 51 bases in frame from base 1. V drops 2 bases and J drops 3 bases, leaving 17 bases in between. CDR1 and CDR2, looked up from the germline V gene, are LGHNT and FRNRAP.

Input material: blood. The rearranged chain carries TRBV12-5 and TRBJ1-5, with TRBD1 tentatively as D gene (5 bases match). The source of this sequence is a man aged 18 to 29 in good health. The CDR3: CASGLTLTDDINQPQHF. The DNA sequence reads TGTGCTAGTGGTTTGACCCTGACAGATGATATCAATCAGCCCCAGCATTTT.